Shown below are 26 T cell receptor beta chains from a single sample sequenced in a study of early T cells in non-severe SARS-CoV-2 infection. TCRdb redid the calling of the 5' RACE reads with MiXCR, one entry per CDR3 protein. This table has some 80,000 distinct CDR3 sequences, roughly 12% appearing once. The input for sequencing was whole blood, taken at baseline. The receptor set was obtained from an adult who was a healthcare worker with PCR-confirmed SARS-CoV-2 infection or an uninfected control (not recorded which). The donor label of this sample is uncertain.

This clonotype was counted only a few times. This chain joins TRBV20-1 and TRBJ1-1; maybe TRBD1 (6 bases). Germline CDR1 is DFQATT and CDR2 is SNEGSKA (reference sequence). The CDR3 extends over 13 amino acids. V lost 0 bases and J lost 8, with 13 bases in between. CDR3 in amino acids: CSAREGALLEAFF. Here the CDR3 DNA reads TGCAGTGCTAGAGAGGGGGCGCTTCTAGAAGCTTTCTTT.

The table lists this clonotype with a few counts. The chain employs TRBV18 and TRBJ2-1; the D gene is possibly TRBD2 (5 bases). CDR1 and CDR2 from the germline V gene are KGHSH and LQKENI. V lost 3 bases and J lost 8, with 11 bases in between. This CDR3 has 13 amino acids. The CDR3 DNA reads TGTGCCAGCTCACCGCCCGGGATCCATGAGCAGTTCTTC. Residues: CASSPPGIHEQFF.

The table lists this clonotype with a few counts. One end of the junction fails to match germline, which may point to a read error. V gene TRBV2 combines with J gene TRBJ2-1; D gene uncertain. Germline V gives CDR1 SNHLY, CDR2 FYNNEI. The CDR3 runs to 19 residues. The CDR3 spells CARTTVNHVGGSSYNKQFF. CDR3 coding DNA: TGTGCCAGAACGACTGTGAATCACGTGGGCGGTAGCTCCTACAATAAGCAGTTCTTC.

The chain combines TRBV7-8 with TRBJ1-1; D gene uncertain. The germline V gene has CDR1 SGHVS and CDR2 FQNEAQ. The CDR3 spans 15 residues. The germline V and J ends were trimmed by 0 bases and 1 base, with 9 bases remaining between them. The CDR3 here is CASSLALGRNTEAFF. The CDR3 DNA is TGTGCCAGCAGCTTAGCGCTGGGGAGGAACACTGAAGCTTTCTTT.

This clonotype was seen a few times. The CDR3 DNA follows: TGTGCCAGCAGTGCTGGGACTGGCAACACAGATACGCAGTATTTT. It is translated as CASSAGTGNTDTQYF. The chain links TRBV2 to TRBJ2-3; weak D call: TRBD2 (6 bases). Germline CDR1 is SNHLY and CDR2 is FYNNEI. This CDR3 spans 15 amino acids. The ends were cut back, 4 bases at V and 2 bases at J, with 13 bases in the middle.

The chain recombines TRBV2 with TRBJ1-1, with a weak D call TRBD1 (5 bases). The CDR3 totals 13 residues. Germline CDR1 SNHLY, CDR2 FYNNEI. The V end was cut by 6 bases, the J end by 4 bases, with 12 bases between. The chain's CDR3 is CASRAGMGTEAFF. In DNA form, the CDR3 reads TGTGCCAGCAGAGCAGGGATGGGCACTGAAGCTTTCTTT. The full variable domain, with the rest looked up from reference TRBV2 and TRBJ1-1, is EPEVTQTPSHQVTQMGQEVILRCVPISNHLYFYWYRQILGQKVEFLVSFYNNEISEKSEIFDDQFSVERPDGSNFTLKIRSTKLEDSAMYFCASRAGMGTEAFFGQGTRLTVV.

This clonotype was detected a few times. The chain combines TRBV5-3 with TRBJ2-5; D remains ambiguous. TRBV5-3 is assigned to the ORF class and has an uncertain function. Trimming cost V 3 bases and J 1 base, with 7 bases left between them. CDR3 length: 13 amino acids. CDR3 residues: CARSSTAQETQYF. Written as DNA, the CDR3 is TGTGCCAGAAGCTCCACAGCCCAAGAGACCCAGTACTTC.

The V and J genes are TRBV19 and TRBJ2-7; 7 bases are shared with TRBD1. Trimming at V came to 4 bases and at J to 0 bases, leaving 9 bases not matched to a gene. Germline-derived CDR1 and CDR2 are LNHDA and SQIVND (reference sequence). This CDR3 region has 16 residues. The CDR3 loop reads CASSTHRGTTSYEQYF. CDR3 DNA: TGTGCCAGTAGTACCCACAGGGGCACCACCTCCTACGAGCAGTACTTC. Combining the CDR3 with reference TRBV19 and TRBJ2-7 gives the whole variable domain DGGITQSPKYLFRKEGQNVTLSCEQNLNHDAMYWYRQDPGQGLRLIYYSQIVNDFQKGDIAEGYSVSREKKESFPLTVTSAQKNPTAFYLCASSTHRGTTSYEQYFGPGTRLTVT.

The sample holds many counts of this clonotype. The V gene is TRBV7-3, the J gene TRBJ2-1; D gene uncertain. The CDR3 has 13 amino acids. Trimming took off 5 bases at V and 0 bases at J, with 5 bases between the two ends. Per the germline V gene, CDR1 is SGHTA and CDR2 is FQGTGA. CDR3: CASSQTSYNEQFF. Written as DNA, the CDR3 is TGTGCCAGCAGCCAGACCTCCTACAATGAGCAGTTCTTC.

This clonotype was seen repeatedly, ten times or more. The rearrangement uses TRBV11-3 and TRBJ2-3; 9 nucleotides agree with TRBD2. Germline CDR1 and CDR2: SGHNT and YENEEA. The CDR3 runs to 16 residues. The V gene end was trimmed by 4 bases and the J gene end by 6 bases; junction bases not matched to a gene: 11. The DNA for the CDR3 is TGTGCCAGCAGCTCGAGACTAGCGGCGACTAGGGATACGCAGTATTTT. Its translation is CASSSRLAATRDTQYF. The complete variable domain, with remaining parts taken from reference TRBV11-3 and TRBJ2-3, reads EAGVVQSPRYKIIEKKQPVAFWCNPISGHNTLYWYLQNLGQGPELLIRYENEEAVDDSQLPKDRFSAERLKGVDSTLKIQPAELGDSAVYLCASSSRLAATRDTQYFGPGTRLTVL.

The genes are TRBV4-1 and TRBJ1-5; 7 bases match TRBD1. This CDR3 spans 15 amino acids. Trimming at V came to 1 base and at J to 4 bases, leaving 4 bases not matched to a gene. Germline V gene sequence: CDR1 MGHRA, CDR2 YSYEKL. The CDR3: CASSQGTGQNQPQHF. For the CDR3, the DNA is TGCGCCAGCAGCCAAGGGACAGGCCAGAATCAGCCCCAGCATTTT.

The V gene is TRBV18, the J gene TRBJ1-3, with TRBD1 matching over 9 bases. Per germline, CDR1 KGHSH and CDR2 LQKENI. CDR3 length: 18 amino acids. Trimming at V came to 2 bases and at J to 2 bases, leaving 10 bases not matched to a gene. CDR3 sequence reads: CASSPGQGKGSAGNTIYF. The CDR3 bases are TGTGCCAGCTCACCAGGACAGGGGAAAGGGAGTGCTGGAAACACCATATATTTT.

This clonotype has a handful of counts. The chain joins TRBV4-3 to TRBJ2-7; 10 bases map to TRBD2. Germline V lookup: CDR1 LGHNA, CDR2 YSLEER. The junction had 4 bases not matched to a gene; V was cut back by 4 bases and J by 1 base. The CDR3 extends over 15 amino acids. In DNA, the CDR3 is TGCGCCAGCAGCCCCGGGACTAGCGCGTCCTACGAGCAGTACTTC. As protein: CASSPGTSASYEQYF.

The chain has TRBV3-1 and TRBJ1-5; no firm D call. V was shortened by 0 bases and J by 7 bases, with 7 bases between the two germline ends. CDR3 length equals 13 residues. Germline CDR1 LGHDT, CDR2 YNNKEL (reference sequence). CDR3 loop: CASSQDAQQPQHF. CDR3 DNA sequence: TGTGCCAGCAGCCAAGACGCTCAACAGCCCCAGCATTTT.

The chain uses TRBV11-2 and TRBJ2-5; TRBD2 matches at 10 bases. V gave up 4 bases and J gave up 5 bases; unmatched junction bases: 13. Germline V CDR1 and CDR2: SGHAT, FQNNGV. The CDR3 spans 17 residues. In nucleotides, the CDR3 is TGTGCCAGCAGCTCAGGACTAGCGGAGGGCCTTGGGGAGACCCAGTACTTC. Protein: CASSSGLAEGLGETQYF.

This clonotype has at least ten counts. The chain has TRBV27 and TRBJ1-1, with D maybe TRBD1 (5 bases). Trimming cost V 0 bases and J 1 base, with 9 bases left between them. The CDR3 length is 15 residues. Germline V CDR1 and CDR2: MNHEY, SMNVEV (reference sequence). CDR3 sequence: CASSLSRQGNTEAFF. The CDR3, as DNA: TGTGCCAGCAGTTTATCCCGGCAGGGGAACACTGAAGCTTTCTTT.

The DNA for the CDR3 is TGCAGCGCAGCATTCGGGGCCTACGAGCAGTACTTC. Its protein product is CSAAFGAYEQYF. This sequence joins TRBV29-1 and TRBJ2-7; the D gene is possibly TRBD2 (5 bases). The ends were cut back, 7 bases at V and 2 bases at J, with 12 bases in the middle. The CDR3 spans 12 residues. Germline values: CDR1 SQVTM, CDR2 ANQGSEA.

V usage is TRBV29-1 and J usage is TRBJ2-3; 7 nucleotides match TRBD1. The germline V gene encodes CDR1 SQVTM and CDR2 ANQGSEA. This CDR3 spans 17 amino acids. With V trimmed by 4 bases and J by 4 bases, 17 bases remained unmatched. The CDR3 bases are TGCAGCGTTGTCGTCGTTTGGGACAGACCCCTCGCAGATACGCAGTATTTT. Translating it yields CSVVVVWDRPLADTQYF.

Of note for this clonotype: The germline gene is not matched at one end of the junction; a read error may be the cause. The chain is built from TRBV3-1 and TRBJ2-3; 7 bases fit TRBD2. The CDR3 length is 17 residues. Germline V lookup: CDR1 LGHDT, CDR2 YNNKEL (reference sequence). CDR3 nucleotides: TGTGCCAGCAGACAAGTCGCTAGCGGATTTAGCACAGATACGCAGTATTTT. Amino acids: CASRQVASGFSTDTQYF.

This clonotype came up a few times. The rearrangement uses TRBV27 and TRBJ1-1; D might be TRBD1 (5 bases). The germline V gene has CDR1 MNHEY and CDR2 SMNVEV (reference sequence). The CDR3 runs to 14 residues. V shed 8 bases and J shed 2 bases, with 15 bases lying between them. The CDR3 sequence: CASSIGRDNTEAFF. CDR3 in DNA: TGTGCCAGCTCCATCGGCAGGGATAACACTGAAGCTTTCTTT.

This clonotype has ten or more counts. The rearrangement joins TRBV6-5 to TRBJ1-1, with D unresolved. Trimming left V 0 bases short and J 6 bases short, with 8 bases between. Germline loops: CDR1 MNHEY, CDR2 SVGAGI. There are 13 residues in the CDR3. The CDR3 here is CASSYSGRAEAFF. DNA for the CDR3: TGTGCCAGCAGTTACTCGGGTAGGGCTGAAGCTTTCTTT.

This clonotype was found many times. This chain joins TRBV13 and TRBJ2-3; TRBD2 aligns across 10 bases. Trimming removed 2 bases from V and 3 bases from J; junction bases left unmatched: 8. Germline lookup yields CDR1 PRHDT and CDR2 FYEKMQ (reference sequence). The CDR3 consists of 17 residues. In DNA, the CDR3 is TGTGCCAGCAGCTTATTCCTAGCGGGAGTTTCGACAGATACGCAGTATTTT. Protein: CASSLFLAGVSTDTQYF.

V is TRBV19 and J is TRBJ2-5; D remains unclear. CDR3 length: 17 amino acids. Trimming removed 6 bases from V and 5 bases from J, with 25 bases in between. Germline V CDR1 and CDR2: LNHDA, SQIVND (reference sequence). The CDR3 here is CASRGAYGRYTAETQYF. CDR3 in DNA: TGTGCCAGTAGAGGTGCCTATGGAAGGTATACCGCGGAGACCCAGTACTTC.

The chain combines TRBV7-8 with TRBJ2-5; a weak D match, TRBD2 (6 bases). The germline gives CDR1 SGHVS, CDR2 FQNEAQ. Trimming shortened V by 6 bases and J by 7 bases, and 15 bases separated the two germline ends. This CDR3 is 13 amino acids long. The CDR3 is CASRWGEEGTQYF. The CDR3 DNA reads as TGTGCCAGCAGATGGGGAGAGGAGGGGACCCAGTACTTC.

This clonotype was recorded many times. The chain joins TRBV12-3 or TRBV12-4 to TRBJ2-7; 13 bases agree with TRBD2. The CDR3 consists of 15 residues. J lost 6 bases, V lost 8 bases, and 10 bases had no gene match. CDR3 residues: CASRSGGLAGTEQYF. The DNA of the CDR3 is TGTGCCAGCCGCTCCGGGGGACTAGCGGGGACCGAGCAGTACTTC.

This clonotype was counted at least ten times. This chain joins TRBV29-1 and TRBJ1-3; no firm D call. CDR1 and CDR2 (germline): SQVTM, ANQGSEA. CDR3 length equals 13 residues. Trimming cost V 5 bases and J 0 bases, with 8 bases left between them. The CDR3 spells CSVHVNSGNTIYF. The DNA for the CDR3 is TGCAGCGTTCATGTCAACTCTGGAAACACCATATATTTT.